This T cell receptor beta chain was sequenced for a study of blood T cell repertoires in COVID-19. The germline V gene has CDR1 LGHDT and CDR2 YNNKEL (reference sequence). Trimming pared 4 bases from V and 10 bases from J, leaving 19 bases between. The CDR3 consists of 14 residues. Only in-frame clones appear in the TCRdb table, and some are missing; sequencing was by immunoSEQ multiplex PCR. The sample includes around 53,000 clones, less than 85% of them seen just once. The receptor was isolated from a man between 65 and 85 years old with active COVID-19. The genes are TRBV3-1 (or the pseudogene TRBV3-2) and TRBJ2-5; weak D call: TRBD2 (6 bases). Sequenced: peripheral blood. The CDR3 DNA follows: TGTGCCAGCAGCCCACTTCAGGGAGGAACCGGCCAGTACTTC. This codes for CASSPLQGGTGQYF.